This T cell receptor beta chain was obtained from a study of post-analysis software for immune sequencing data. As for the study in general: Some patients lacked subtype; others had relapsing-remitting, secondary progressive or progressive-relapsing disease. Study observations and caveats: TRBV5-6, TRBV5-1 and TRBV20-1 were among five TRBV segments more frequent in patients than controls.

The table lists this clonotype with a count of one. Antigen: not known. Unique molecular identifiers were present in the TCR beta cDNA libraries. T cells numbering roughly 0.85 to 11 million gave rise to around 460,000 cDNA molecules. TCRdb reprocessed the PCR reads via MiXCR and lists one record per CDR3 protein. Of 650,000 to 900,000 distinct CDR3 sequences in the sample, more than 45% were seen once. The CDR3 sequence is 16 residues long. The ends lost 2 bases at V and 2 bases at J; junction bases unmatched: 6. Germline-derived CDR1 and CDR2 are MNHEY and SVGAGI. This chain connects TRBV6-5 to TRBJ2-1; 7 bases line up with TRBD1. The TCR comes from a girl aged 10 to 17 with multiple sclerosis. Sequencing was performed on blood. The CDR3 is CASSYTTGTAYNEQFF. The CDR3 DNA follows: TGTGCCAGCAGTTACACTACCGGGACAGCCTACAATGAGCAGTTCTTC.